The 12 T cell receptor beta chains given below trace back to one sample, sequenced in a study of vaccination and CD4 T cells after COVID-19. Antigens of these TCRs are unknown. The Oncomine TCR Beta short-read assay was applied to DNA of cultured CD4+ T cells. One entry per CDR3 protein, called by TCRdb with MiXCR from the PCR reads. This sample has some 19,000 distinct CDR3 sequences, with approximately 56% found just once. As for time point: late sampling 161 to 241 days after vaccination in a few convalescent patients. The treatment: roughly 10-day PBMC culture with coronavirus spike peptide pools or control peptides (ViraFEST assay). Specimen: CD4+ T cells from blood, cultured in vitro, collected about 7 months after SARS-CoV-2 vaccination. All receptors derive from a human donor who had recovered from COVID-19.

Here the CDR3 reads CASSFGLANYGYTF. The CDR3 region has the DNA TGTGCCAGCAGCTTCGGTTTAGCTAACTATGGCTACACCTTC. The rearrangement links TRBV7-2 to TRBJ1-2; D remains unclear. Trimming shortened V by 3 bases and J by 0 bases, and 8 bases separated the two germline ends. Looked up from germline, CDR1 is SGHTA and CDR2 is FQGNSA. The CDR3 length is 14 residues.

This clonotype has only a few counts. The chain combines TRBV5-3 with TRBJ2-2, with 8 bases matching TRBD2. TRBV5-3 is reported as an ORF; its role is uncertain. The CDR3 length is 13 residues. V shed 5 bases, J shed 8 bases, and the junction held 5 bases outside the gene matches. The CDR3 reads CARRGSGKGELFF. CDR3 nucleotide sequence: TGTGCCAGAAGAGGTAGCGGGAAGGGGGAGCTGTTTTTT.

This clonotype appeared a single time. This chain links TRBV20-1 with TRBJ1-2; 9 bases map to TRBD1. The CDR3 totals 14 residues. The V and J ends lost 6 bases and 2 bases, in that order; junction bases with no gene match: 7. Germline assignment: CDR1 DFQATT and CDR2 SNEGSKA (reference sequence). The CDR3 DNA is TGCAGTGCCAATACAGGGGGCCCCAACTATGGCTACACCTTC. This encodes CSANTGGPNYGYTF.

This clonotype was recorded a few times. The V gene is TRBV20-1, the J gene TRBJ1-2; a weak D match, TRBD1 (6 bases). Trimming took 1 base from V and 5 from J, leaving 8 bases between them. This CDR3 spans 12 amino acids. The germline V gene has CDR1 DFQATT and CDR2 SNEGSKA (reference sequence). CDR3 DNA: TGCAGTGCTAGAGGAGGGGGTTATGGCTACACCTTC. The encoded protein is CSARGGGYGYTF.

The chain employs TRBV6-5 and TRBJ2-1; 9 bases match TRBD2. CDR3 length: 15 amino acids. Germline CDR1 reads MNHEY; CDR2 reads SVGAGI. J lost 2 bases, V lost 4 bases, and 3 bases had no gene match. CDR3 protein: CASSFRLAAYNEQFF. CDR3 DNA sequence: TGTGCCAGCAGTTTTCGACTAGCGGCCTACAATGAGCAGTTCTTC.

The V gene is TRBV21-1, the J gene TRBJ2-1; the table's D gene call, TRBD1, was not cross checked with the DNA. TRBV21-1 is deemed a pseudogene. The CDR3 loop spans 12 amino acids. CDR3 loop: CANTGGANEQFF. The CDR3 DNA reads TGTGCCAACACGGGGGGGGCTAATGAGCAGTTCTTC.

This chain connects TRBV7-3 to TRBJ2-3, with 10 bases matching TRBD2. CDR1 and CDR2 from the germline V gene are SGHTA and FQGTGA. J lost 0 bases, V lost 2 bases, and 2 bases had no gene match. The CDR3 consists of 16 residues. As DNA, the CDR3 is TGTGCCAGCAGCTTATCAGCGGGAGGGAGCACAGATACGCAGTATTTT. It translates to CASSLSAGGSTDTQYF.

Details on this clonotype: One end of the junction varies from germline; a read error may be responsible. The rearrangement uses TRBV7-6 and TRBJ2-5; D is undetermined. The CDR3 is made up of 14 amino acids. Germline V gene sequence: CDR1 SGHVS, CDR2 FNYEAQ. The CDR3 nucleotides read TGTGCTAGCAGCTTACAATTCAGCGAAGAGACCCAGTACTTC. Translated, it gives CASSLQFSEETQYF.

The rearrangement links TRBV20-1 to TRBJ2-7; D is perhaps TRBD2 (5 bases). The CDR3 runs to 13 residues. Germline V gives CDR1 DFQATT, CDR2 SNEGSKA (reference sequence). Trimming stripped 5 bases from V and 2 bases from J, with 13 bases between. The CDR3 DNA reads as TGCAGTGCTCCCTCCCCGGGAACCTACGAGCAGTACTTC. Its translation: CSAPSPGTYEQYF.

The rearrangement uses TRBV20-1 and TRBJ2-3; D is unresolved. The length of the CDR3 is 13 residues. V gave up 6 bases and J gave up 1 base, with 11 bases separating them. Looked up from germline, CDR1 is DFQATT and CDR2 is SNEGSKA (reference sequence). CDR3 sequence (DNA): TGCAGTGCCGTGGATGCGGGCACAGATACGCAGTATTTT. It yields the protein CSAVDAGTDTQYF.

This clonotype is labeled medium-sized. The J gene is TRBJ2-3, the V gene TRBV11-3; TRBD2 agrees at 10 bases. V was clipped by 5 bases and J by 1 base; unmatched bases: 3. This CDR3 has 15 amino acids. Germline lookup yields CDR1 SGHNT and CDR2 YENEEA. CDR3: CASSPTSGGTDTQYF. Written as DNA, the CDR3 is TGTGCCAGCAGCCCTACTAGCGGGGGCACAGATACGCAGTATTTT.

J is TRBJ2-7 and V is TRBV6-5; 8 positions agree with TRBD1. Germline values: CDR1 MNHEY, CDR2 SVGAGI. This CDR3 is built from 14 residues. V was pared by 3 bases and J by 1 base, with 2 bases of the junction left unmatched. The CDR3 DNA sequence: TGTGCCAGCAGTTATCGGACAGGGTCCTACGAGCAGTACTTC. It translates to CASSYRTGSYEQYF.